This TCR beta chain stems from a study of patients and donors after allogeneic stem cell transplantation. CDR1 and CDR2 from the germline V gene are DFQATT and SNEGSKA (reference sequence). This CDR3 spans 13 amino acids. V lost 0 bases to trimming and J lost 7 bases, with 13 bases between them. TCRdb reanalysed the RT-PCR reads using MiXCR and keeps one entry per CDR3 protein. The sample records 800,000 to 1,000,000 distinct CDR3 sequences, approximately 19% being singletons. The receptor's source is a human donor who was either an allogeneic HSCT recipient or a stem cell or donor lymphocyte infusion donor (not recorded which). It is not recorded whose cells these are; they may come from a transplant donor. Sequencing was performed on blood, either unsorted or a sorted T cell fraction (not recorded which). The chain recombines TRBV20-1 with TRBJ2-7; no clear D gene. CDR3 nucleotide sequence: TGCAGTGCTAGAGATGGATCAGTGGCGGAGCAGTACTTC. Protein: CSARDGSVAEQYF.